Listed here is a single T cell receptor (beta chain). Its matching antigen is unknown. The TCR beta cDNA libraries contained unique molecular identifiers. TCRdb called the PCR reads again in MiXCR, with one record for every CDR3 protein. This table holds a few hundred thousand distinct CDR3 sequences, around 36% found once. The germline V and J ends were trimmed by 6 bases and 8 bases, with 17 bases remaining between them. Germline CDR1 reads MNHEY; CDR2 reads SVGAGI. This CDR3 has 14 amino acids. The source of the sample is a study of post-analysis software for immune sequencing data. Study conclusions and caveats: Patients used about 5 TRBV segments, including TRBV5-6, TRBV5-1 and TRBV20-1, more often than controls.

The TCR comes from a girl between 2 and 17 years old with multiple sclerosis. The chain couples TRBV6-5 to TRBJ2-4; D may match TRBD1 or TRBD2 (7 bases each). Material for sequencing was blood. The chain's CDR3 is CASRLQGGADIQYF. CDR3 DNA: TGTGCCAGCAGATTGCAGGGGGGGGCGGACATTCAGTACTTC.